The clone carrying this T cell receptor (beta chain) was recorded a few times. No antigen is known for it. These data are taken from a study of T cells after yellow fever vaccination. Deletions cut 5 bases from V and 7 bases from J, with 14 bases between. The germline V gene has CDR1 MNHNS and CDR2 SASEGT. The CDR3 totals 13 residues. TCRdb itself ran the 5' RACE reads through MiXCR, one entry per CDR3 protein. Of under 600,000 distinct CDR3 sequences listed, less than 15% are singletons. General study findings and limits: FACS-sorted repertoires might harbor abundant contaminating clonotypes from the bulk population. The secondary T-cell response peaked on day 5, not day 15, but was weaker.

The rearrangement links TRBV6-1 to TRBJ1-1; D might be TRBD1 (6 bases). This clonotype originated in a man aged 30-40 years who received the YFV17D yellow fever vaccine. The sequencing used PBMCs, collected on the day of the yellow fever booster vaccination. CDR3 sequence: CASSKGQRIEAFF. The CDR3, as DNA: TGTGCCAGCAGTAAGGGACAAAGAATTGAAGCTTTCTTT.